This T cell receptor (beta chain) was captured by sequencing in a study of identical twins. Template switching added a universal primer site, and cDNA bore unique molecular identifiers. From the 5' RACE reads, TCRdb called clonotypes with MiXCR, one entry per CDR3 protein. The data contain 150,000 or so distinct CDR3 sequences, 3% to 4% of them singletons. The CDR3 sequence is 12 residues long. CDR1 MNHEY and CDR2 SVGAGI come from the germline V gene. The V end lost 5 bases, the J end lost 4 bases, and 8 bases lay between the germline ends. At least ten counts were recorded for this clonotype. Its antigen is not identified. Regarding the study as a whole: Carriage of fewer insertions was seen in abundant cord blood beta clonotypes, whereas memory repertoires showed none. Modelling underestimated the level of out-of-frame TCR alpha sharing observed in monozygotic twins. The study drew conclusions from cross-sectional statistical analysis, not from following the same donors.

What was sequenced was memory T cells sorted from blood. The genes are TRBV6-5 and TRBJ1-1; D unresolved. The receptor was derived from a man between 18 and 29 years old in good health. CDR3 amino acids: CASSSQGTEAFF. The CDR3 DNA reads TGTGCCAGCAGTAGTCAAGGCACTGAAGCTTTCTTT.